A single sample gave rise to the 6 T cell receptor beta chains below, sequenced in a study of identical twins. TCRdb independently ran MiXCR on the 5' RACE reads; one entry per CDR3 protein. The sample holds 200,000 to 300,000 distinct CDR3 sequences, 5.5% to 7% seen once. These data were also filed under a second study, of yellow fever vaccine responses in identical twins.

Input material: memory (CD45RO+) T cells sorted from blood. All receptors derive from a woman aged 18-29 years in good health.

This clonotype was found a few times. The gene calls are TRBV7-9 and TRBJ1-2; D call uncertain. Trimming pared 1 base from V and 3 bases from J, leaving 15 bases between. Germline CDR1 SEHNR, CDR2 FQNEAQ (reference sequence). This CDR3 comprises 16 residues. In DNA, the CDR3 is TGTGCCAGCAGCTTAGTAGGACGACGGCACGACTATGGCTACACCTTC. Translation: CASSLVGRRHDYGYTF. Based on the CDR3 plus reference TRBV7-9 and TRBJ1-2, the full variable domain is DTGVSQNPRHKITKRGQNVTFRCDPISEHNRLYWYRQTLGQGPEFLTYFQNEAQLEKSRLLSDRFSAERPKGSFSTLEIQRTEQGDSAMYLCASSLVGRRHDYGYTFGSGTRLTVV.

This clonotype turned up a few times. The chain has TRBV12-3 or TRBV12-4 and TRBJ1-1; unclear D gene. Trimming took 6 bases from V and 6 from J, leaving 11 bases between them. The CDR3 runs to 12 residues. In DNA form, the CDR3 reads TGTGCCAGCAGACTCCCCTGGTCTGAAGCTTTCTTT. Amino acids: CASRLPWSEAFF.

This clonotype was detected a few times. The V call is TRBV6-1, the J call TRBJ2-7; TRBD1 might be the D (5 bases). The germline gives CDR1 MNHNS, CDR2 SASEGT. CDR3 length equals 14 residues. With 6 bases removed from V and 6 bases from J, the gap between germline ends came to 18 bases. The CDR3 sequence: CASSLRQGTSEQYF. The CDR3 DNA is TGTGCCAGCAGCCTTAGGCAGGGCACAAGCGAGCAGTACTTC.

This clonotype occurred a few times. The chain has TRBV14 and TRBJ2-7; D perhaps matches TRBD1 (5 bases). The V end was cut by 3 bases, the J end by 9 bases, with 9 bases between. The CDR3 has 11 residues. Germline lookup yields CDR1 SGHDN and CDR2 FVKESK. Here the CDR3 DNA reads TGTGCCAGCAGCCATAGGGGCGTGCAGTACTTC. Its translation is CASSHRGVQYF. The full variable domain, rest sourced from reference TRBV14 and TRBJ2-7, is EAGVTQFPSHSVIEKGQTVTLRCDPISGHDNLYWYRRVMGKEIKFLLHFVKESKQDESGMPNNRFLAERTGGTYSTLKVQPAELEDSGVYFCASSHRGVQYFGPGTRLTVT.

This clonotype was found many times. J is TRBJ2-5 and V is TRBV3-1, with 8 bases lining up with TRBD2. The germline V gene encodes CDR1 LGHDT and CDR2 YNNKEL (reference sequence). The junction had 10 bases not matched to a gene; V was cut back by 5 bases and J by 2 bases. The CDR3 has 16 residues. The CDR3 here is CASSTRVTSGQETQYF. CDR3 sequence (DNA): TGTGCCAGCAGCACCCGGGTTACTAGCGGACAAGAGACCCAGTACTTC.

This clonotype was picked up many times. This chain connects TRBV7-2 to TRBJ2-5; 10 positions match TRBD2. The germline V gene encodes CDR1 SGHTA and CDR2 FQGNSA. This CDR3 is built from 15 residues. The ends lost 2 bases at V and 2 bases at J; junction bases unmatched: 2. The CDR3: CASSLLAGVQETQYF. The CDR3 DNA reads as TGTGCCAGCAGCTTACTAGCGGGAGTTCAAGAGACCCAGTACTTC. Using reference TRBV7-2 and TRBJ2-5 for the parts outside the CDR3, the full variable domain is GAGVSQSPSNKVTEKGKDVELRCDPISGHTALYWYRQSLGQGLEFLIYFQGNSAPDKSGLPSDRFSAERTGGSVSTLTIQRTQQEDSAVYLCASSLLAGVQETQYFGPGTRLLVL.